Described below is a single T cell receptor beta chain sequence and its context. Its specificity is not known. TCR beta sequences were obtained from blood CD8+ and CD4+ T cells. These data are taken from a study of CD8 T cells in Susac syndrome. Study-wide points: A relatively small number of individuals underwent TCR sequencing and HLA analysis.

RNA totalling about 0.5 to 1 ug underwent reverse transcription with random hexamers. Coverage of TCR beta CDR3 amplification by immunoSEQ multiplex PCR extended to 54 Vbeta and 13 Jbeta. From the immunoSEQ multiplex PCR reads, TCRdb called clonotypes with MiXCR, one entry per CDR3 protein. The table shows roughly 200,000 distinct CDR3 sequences, with 85% to 95% occurring only once. The CDR3 is made up of 15 amino acids. CDR1 SGHDT and CDR2 YYEEEE come from the germline V gene. Trimming cost V 3 bases and J 0 bases, with 12 bases left between them. This TCR was sampled from a human donor with multiple sclerosis. The source material was CD8+ T cells from PBMCs. This rearrangement joins TRBV5-6 to TRBJ1-1; D not resolved. The CDR3 sequence is CASSSFQIMNTEAFF. As DNA, the CDR3 is TGTGCCAGCAGCTCCTTTCAGATCATGAACACTGAAGCTTTCTTT.